This TCR beta chain originates from a study of vaccination and CD4 T cells after COVID-19 (dated by TCRdb to between 2021 and 2023). In terms of the full investigation: Convalescent patients had a positive SARS-CoV-2 result on nasal swab PCR, and of these patients, several had mild disease and one had severe disease. The convalescent cohort comprised six males and four females, including two Hispanic individuals, seven Caucasians, two Asians and one multiracial person. Participants got two doses of the Pfizer-BioNTech BNT162b2 vaccine (n=8) or two doses of the Moderna mRNA-1273 vaccine (n=2). Post-COVID blood samples were collected from convalescent patients a median of around 100 days after diagnosis, with a range of roughly 30 to 161 days. The time from the second vaccine dose to post-vaccine blood sampling had a median of 72 days and ranged from roughly 13 to 241 days. The cultures were stimulated with overlapping spike peptide pools from SARS-CoV-2 and from the common cold coronaviruses HCoV-NL63, HCoV-OC43 and HCoV-229E. Control cultures received a CEFX viral epitope pool as the positive control, an HIV-1 Nef peptide pool as the negative control, or no peptide. The spike-specific CD4+ TCR repertoire was compared before and after mRNA vaccination in approximately 9 COVID-19 convalescent patients and a few infection-naive healthy vaccine recipients. Results and caveats for the whole study, not just this receptor: The study included relatively few convalescent patients and did not analyze early timepoints after natural infection. In convalescent patients, a median about 86% of post-vaccine SARS-CoV-2-reactive clones were detected only after vaccination, suggesting vaccine-specific priming. An increase in the median number of SARS-CoV-2-reactive clonotypes from 21 after infection to 35 to 40 after vaccination was observed, but the change was not found to be significant. Nearly all vaccine-specific clones in convalescent patients (304 of 307) were mono-reactive for SARS-CoV-2 spike rather than cross-reactive with common cold coronaviruses.

As for this clonotype: The antigen this receptor binds is unknown. No quality values exist for individual bases; no much larger clone is one base distant.

The treatment or condition tag for this specimen amounts to: 10-day PBMC culture with coronavirus spike peptide pools or control peptides (ViraFEST assay). To expand antigen-specific T cells with peptide pools and then pick out the expanded clonotypes through TCR sequencing, the study relied on the ViraFEST assay. The convalescent patients' positive SARS-CoV-2 PCR tests were from March to December 2020, which was before the Alpha, Beta and Delta variants emerged in the United States. Each well held 2.1 million or so PBMCs cultured in IMDM containing roughly 5% human AB serum and approximately 9.8 IU/ml IL-2, with 8 to 10 ug/ml peptide pools added. Half of the culture medium was replaced with fresh IL-2-containing medium on days 3 and 7. CD4+ T cells were isolated after roughly 9 days of culture through negative selection using the EasySep CD4+ T cell isolation kit. Ficoll-Paque Plus gradient centrifugation was used to isolate PBMCs from whole blood, and the isolated PBMCs were then either used fresh or cryopreserved at -140C. Each culture condition was generally run in triplicate wells.

Libraries were prepared through PCR. DNA from cultured CD4+ T cells was subjected to TCR sequencing with the Oncomine TCR Beta short-read assay at the Johns Hopkins FTIC core. The QIAamp micro DNA kit was used to extract genomic DNA from the cultured CD4+ T cells. The Oncomine TCR Beta libraries from cultured CD4+ T cells were pooled using unique dual indexes and then sequenced on an Illumina iSeq 100. In the paper's pipeline: Non-productive sequences were removed, and CDR3s that did not start with C, did not end with F or W, or were shorter than 7 amino acids were discarded. Antigen-specific clonotypes were identified using the MANAFEST web application through comparison of peptide-stimulated wells with reference and other culture wells. For a clone to be called positive, the clone needed an FDR below 0.05, an odds ratio above 5, and a productive frequency above 0.1% in at least two of three replicate wells. Cross-reactive clonotypes were defined as significantly expanded in both SARS-CoV-2 spike wells and at least one common cold coronavirus spike condition. Levenshtein distances (stringdist) and unrooted phylogenetic trees (ape) in R version 3.6.1 were used to assess CDR3 homology. Starting from the raw public reads, TCRdb applied fastp trimming at Q25, assembled clones with MiXCR and retained in-frame beta chains. Each CDR3 protein appears once, grouped with its most common genes and DNA. The V and J calls reflect TCRdb's pipeline rather than the authors' work. In all, the sample holds about 12,000 distinct CDR3 sequences, and 60% of those were seen once. The biggest ten clones account for around 7.8% of the sample.

The germline V gene sets CDR1 to SGHTA and CDR2 to FQGNSA. Its CDR3 holds 12 amino acids, cysteine through phenylalanine. The retained sequence is limited to the CDR3, 36 bases, with the frame set at the first base. At the junction V is shortened by 5 bases and J by 6 bases, with 8 bases in between. The V and J segments used are TRBV7-2 and TRBJ2-1; no D gene is confidently identified. Sequencing was carried out using CD4+ T cells from blood, cultured in vitro. The clonotype was recovered from a human donor who had recovered from COVID-19. CDR3 sequence: CASSRSPNEQFF. The bases read TGTGCCAGCAGCCGGTCCCCCAATGAGCAGTTCTTC.